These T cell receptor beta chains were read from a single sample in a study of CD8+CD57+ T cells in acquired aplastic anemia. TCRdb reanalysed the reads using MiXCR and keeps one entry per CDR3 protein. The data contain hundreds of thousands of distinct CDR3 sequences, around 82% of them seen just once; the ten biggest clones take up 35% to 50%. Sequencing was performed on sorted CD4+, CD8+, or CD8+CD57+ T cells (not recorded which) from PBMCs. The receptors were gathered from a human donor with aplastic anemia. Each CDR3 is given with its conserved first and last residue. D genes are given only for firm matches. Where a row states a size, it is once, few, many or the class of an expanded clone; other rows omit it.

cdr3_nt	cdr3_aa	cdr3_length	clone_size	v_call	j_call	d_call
TGTGCCAGCAGTGATGGACTGGCGGGTAGTCAGTTCTTC	CASSDGLAGSQFF	13	.	TRBV2	TRBJ2-1	.
TGTGCCAGCAGCTTAGCGGGAGGTCGCGATACGAAGTATTATTTT	CASSLAGGRDTKYYF	15	.	TRBV7-8	TRBJ2-3	.
TGTGCCAGCGGCGTTGGGGGCACAGATACGCAGGATTTT	CASGVGGTDTQDF	13	few	TRBV7-9	TRBJ2-3	.
TGTGCCAGCAGCGCAGGGAATGGCTATGGCTACACCTTC	CASSAGNGYGYTF	13	.	TRBV11-2	TRBJ1-2	.
TGTGCCAGCGGAGCGACTGGGATCAACCAGTACCTCGTCTTC	CASGATGINQYLVF	14	.	TRBV9	TRBJ2-1	.
TGTGCCAGCAGCTTTGAAAGAGGCGGGGGGCGCGATGCGCAGTTCTTC	CASSFERGGGRDAQFF	16	.	TRBV2	TRBJ2-1	TRBD2
TGTGCCAGCAGCCCCTCGACTGGCGCCAGTTATGAGCAGTTCTTC	CASSPSTGASYEQFF	15	.	TRBV7-8	TRBJ2-1	.
TGTGCCAGCAGTGAGTGGTATAGCAATCAGCCCCAGTACTTT	CASSEWYSNQPQYF	14	.	TRBV2	TRBJ2-5	.
TGTGCCAGCAGCCTAGATCGGACAGGGACGGCCTATGGCTACACCTTC	CASSLDRTGTAYGYTF	16	.	TRBV11-3	TRBJ1-2	TRBD1
TGTGCCAGCAGCGTAGATTCGGCTACGCAGTATTTT	CASSVDSATQYF	12	.	TRBV11-3	TRBJ2-3	.
TGTGCCAGCAGCTTTTTGACAGGAACCTACGAGCAGTACTTC	CASSFLTGTYEQYF	14	few	TRBV7-2	TRBJ2-7	.
TGTGCCAGCAGCTCGTCTTCAGAGCTACGAGCAGTACTCTACACCTTC	CASSSSSELRAVLYTF	16	once	TRBV7-7	TRBJ1-2	.
TGTGCCAGCAGTCGACTAGCGGGATATTCCAACGAGCAGTACTTC	CASSRLAGYSNEQYF	15	.	TRBV2	TRBJ2-7	TRBD2
TGTGCCAGCAGCTTGAAGACGGATCGATACGTATATGGCTACACCTTC	CASSLKTDRYVYGYTF	16	.	TRBV5-1	TRBJ1-2	.
TGTGCCAGCAGCTCGACAGGGACCCCCTACGAGCAGTACCATTTT	CASSSTGTPYEQYHF	15	.	TRBV7-9	TRBJ1-5	TRBD1
TGTGCCAGCAGCTTAGAGGGAGGTCCCGGTAGGCAGGAGCAGTTCTTC	CASSLEGGPGRQEQFF	16	.	TRBV7-8	TRBJ2-1	.
TGTGCCAGCAGCTTTGGAAGAAGGGGGGGGTATGATGACACCTTC	CASSFGRRGGYDDTF	15	.	TRBV7-9	TRBJ1-2	.
TGTGCCAGTAGCGGTCCTGGCAATCAGCCCCAGCATTTT	CASSGPGNQPQHF	13	.	TRBV19	TRBJ1-5	.
TGTGCCAGCAGCTACGAAGGCAGAGATACGCACTATTTT	CASSYEGRDTHYF	13	.	TRBV7-9	TRBJ2-3	.
TGTGCCAGTAGTTGGGGACAGGCCCTGGAGACCCTCCACTTT	CASSWGQALETLHF	14	.	TRBV19	TRBJ1-6	TRBD1
TGTGCCACCCTTCCTGCAAACTATGGCTACACCTTC	CATLPANYGYTF	12	.	TRBV24-1	TRBJ1-2	.
TGTGCCAGCAGCTTGGTCAGGGGGGGAACGAGCTCCTACAATGAGCAGTTCTTC	CASSLVRGGTSSYNEQFF	18	.	TRBV5-6	TRBJ2-1	.